Each of the 30 T cell receptor beta chains below was sequenced from the same sample in a study of T cells after yellow fever vaccination (dated by TCRdb to 2018 to 2020). The treatment or condition label on this specimen signifies: live attenuated yellow fever vaccine strain. The library was produced with 5' RACE. TCRdb shows the sequencer as Illumina NovaSeq 6000. TCRdb reprocessing: public reads trimmed at Q25 with fastp, clones called with MiXCR, in-frame beta chains kept. Every CDR3 protein is listed once, alongside the most common genes and DNA of its rows. This sample is represented by 200,000 to 250,000 distinct CDR3 sequences; approximately 3% of them were singletons. Of the sample, approximately 3.5% falls within the top ten clones. Sample: CD4+ T cells sorted from PBMCs, taken 10 days after the yellow fever booster vaccination. Every receptor here comes from a man aged 18 to 30 who received the YFV17D yellow fever vaccine.

In this sample, this clonotype turned up many times. The chain carries TRBV5-1 and TRBJ2-2; 13 nucleotides align to TRBD2. There are 19 residues in the CDR3. The germline V gene has CDR1 SGHRS and CDR2 YFSETQ. Germline trimming cut 1 base from V and 0 bases from J; bases unmatched to any gene: 6. CDR3 nucleotides: TGCGCCAGCAGCTTGCAGGGACTAGCGGGGAGATCGAACACCGGGGAGCTGTTTTTT. Translated, it gives CASSLQGLAGRSNTGELFF.

This clonotype was found a few times. The V and J genes are TRBV5-4 and TRBJ2-7; 7 positions agree with TRBD1. CDR3 length: 13 residues. Germline V gene sequence: CDR1 SGHNT, CDR2 YYREEE (reference sequence). Unmatched junction bases numbered 8, after V lost 9 bases and J lost 2 bases. The DNA of the CDR3 is TGTGCCACCGGGACAGCCAACCCCTACGAGCAGTACGTC. This sequence encodes CATGTANPYEQYV.

The chain links TRBV4-2 to TRBJ1-1; the D gene is possibly TRBD1 (5 bases). The CDR3 has 14 amino acids. Trimming took off 1 base at V and 5 bases at J, with 11 bases between the two ends. CDR1 LGHNA and CDR2 YNFKEQ come from the germline V gene. The CDR3 reads CASSQVRGYTEAFF. CDR3 in DNA: TGTGCCAGCAGCCAAGTTAGGGGATATACTGAAGCTTTCTTT.

There are many counts of this clonotype. This chain joins TRBV6-5 and TRBJ2-2; no definite D call. Trimming stripped 2 bases from V and 4 bases from J, with 5 bases between. This CDR3 contains 13 residues. Looked up from germline, CDR1 is MNHEY and CDR2 is SVGAGI. The CDR3 sequence: CASSYLTTGELFF. The CDR3 nucleotides read TGTGCCAGCAGTTACCTTACCACCGGGGAGCTGTTTTTT.

This clonotype occurred a few times. The CDR3, as DNA: TGTGCCACCAGCAGATTCCGCGGATTGGGCACCGGGGAGCTGTTTTTT. Protein: CATSRFRGLGTGELFF. The chain recombines TRBV15 with TRBJ2-2; no definite D call. V shed 2 bases and J shed 4 bases, with 14 bases lying between them. The CDR3 length is 16 residues. Germline CDR1 is LNHNV and CDR2 is YYDKDF (reference sequence).

This clonotype was picked up a small number of times. An end of the junction does not agree with germline; a read error may underlie this. The genes are TRBV7-2 and TRBJ2-3; 9 positions match TRBD2. The germline V gene encodes CDR1 SGHTA and CDR2 FQGNSA. The CDR3 totals 13 residues. The CDR3 loop is CASSPHIGTSPHF. CDR3 DNA: TGTGCCAGCAGCCCGCACATAGGGACTAGCCCCCATTTT.

The chain combines TRBV20-1 with TRBJ2-7; D may be TRBD1 (6 bases). Germline V lookup: CDR1 DFQATT, CDR2 SNEGSKA (reference sequence). The CDR3 covers 18 residues. V gave up 0 bases and J gave up 4 bases, with 25 bases separating them. CDR3 DNA: TGCAGTGCTAGAGATAGTCGCTCTATCAGTGGCAGGGGATACGAGCAGTACGTC. Translation: CSARDSRSISGRGYEQYV.

This clonotype was seen only a few times. CDR3 region: CSVEGTGTDTQYF. CDR3 bases: TGCAGCGTTGAAGGGACGGGCACAGATACGCAGTATTTT. The genes are TRBV29-1 and TRBJ2-3; no definite D call. Germline V gene lookup returns CDR1 SQVTM and CDR2 ANQGSEA. This CDR3 comprises 13 residues. The V gene lost 1 base and the J gene lost 1 base, with 6 bases spanning the gap.

The CDR3 here is CASSHIPSGGDYGYTF. The CDR3 DNA sequence: TGCGCCAGCAGCCACATCCCCTCCGGGGGGGACTATGGCTACACCTTC. The V and J genes are TRBV4-3 and TRBJ1-2; D is perhaps TRBD1 (5 bases). The CDR3 covers 16 residues. The ends were cut back, 3 bases at V and 3 bases at J, with 17 bases in the middle. Per the germline V gene, CDR1 is LGHNA and CDR2 is YSLEER.

This clonotype was observed a few times. The V call is TRBV20-1, the J call TRBJ2-5, with 14 nucleotides matching TRBD2. This CDR3 contains 15 residues. CDR1 and CDR2 (germline): DFQATT, SNEGSKA (reference sequence). The V and J ends lost 6 bases and 0 bases, in that order; junction bases with no gene match: 3. CDR3 sequence (DNA): TGCAGTGCCGGGACTAGCGGGGGTTACCAAGAGACCCAGTACTTC. Protein: CSAGTSGGYQETQYF.

The CDR3 loop reads CASRGGATDTQYF. The CDR3, as DNA: TGTGCCAGCCGTGGCGGGGCCACAGATACGCAGTATTTT. This sequence joins TRBV6-6 and TRBJ2-3, with D perhaps TRBD2 (6 bases). From germline, CDR1 is MNHNY and CDR2 SVGAGI (reference sequence). CDR3 length: 13 residues. The ends were cut back, 8 bases at V and 2 bases at J, with 11 bases in the middle.

This clonotype has ten or more counts. The genes are TRBV5-1 and TRBJ2-1; D is perhaps TRBD2 (6 bases). Germline V CDR1 and CDR2: SGHRS, YFSETQ. There are 15 residues in the CDR3. The V and J ends lost 3 bases and 4 bases respectively, with 14 bases between them. The CDR3 coding sequence is TGCGCCAGCAGCTCCACCGTGGGGGGATACAATGAGCAGTTCTTC. This translates into CASSSTVGGYNEQFF. Based on the CDR3 plus reference TRBV5-1 and TRBJ2-1, the full variable domain is KAGVTQTPRYLIKTRGQQVTLSCSPISGHRSVSWYQQTPGQGLQFLFEYFSETQRNKGNFPGRFSGRQFSNSRSEMNVSTLELGDSALYLCASSSTVGGYNEQFFGPGTRLTVL.

This clonotype was counted ten times or more. This chain links TRBV4-3 with TRBJ1-6, with TRBD1 matching 8 bases. CDR1 is LGHNA, CDR2 YSLEER, per germline. V gave up 1 base and J gave up 5 bases; unmatched junction bases: 4. This CDR3 contains 16 residues. The CDR3 nucleotides are TGCGCCAGCAGCCAAGCCCTGGACAGGGATAATTCACCCCTCCACTTT. Amino acid sequence: CASSQALDRDNSPLHF.

This clonotype showed up many times. V is TRBV12-3 or TRBV12-4 and J is TRBJ1-2; D might be TRBD1 (5 bases). The V and J ends lost 3 bases and 8 bases respectively, with 16 bases between them. The CDR3 consists of 14 residues. CDR3 residues: CASSFRRGDRGYTF. DNA of the CDR3: TGTGCCAGCAGTTTCCGACGGGGCGACCGAGGCTACACCTTC.

The sample holds many counts of this clonotype. The V call is TRBV5-1, the J call TRBJ2-1; no clear D. Germline V gives CDR1 SGHRS, CDR2 YFSETQ. Trimming pared 7 bases from V and 6 bases from J, leaving 14 bases between. CDR3 length equals 13 residues. The CDR3 nucleotides are TGCGCCAGCGGCAAGGGTCCCTCCAATGAGCAGTTCTTC. This translates into CASGKGPSNEQFF.

This clonotype was detected a few times. The gene calls are TRBV11-1 and TRBJ2-7; tentative D call: TRBD1 (7 bases). CDR1 and CDR2 from the germline V gene are SGHAT and FQDESV (reference sequence). V was pared by 0 bases and J by 2 bases, with 11 bases between. This CDR3 is 15 amino acids long. The CDR3 protein is CASSLAAGQTYEQYF. CDR3 bases: TGTGCCAGCAGCTTAGCGGCGGGACAGACCTACGAGCAGTACTTC.

This clonotype was seen ten or more times. The chain combines TRBV7-9 with TRBJ1-2; D not certain. This CDR3 contains 14 residues. The germline V gene encodes CDR1 SEHNR and CDR2 FQNEAQ (reference sequence). Trimming took off 1 base at V and 2 bases at J, with 8 bases between the two ends. The CDR3 here is CASSLGPANYGYTF. CDR3 sequence (DNA): TGTGCCAGCAGCTTAGGTCCTGCGAACTATGGCTACACCTTC.

V gene TRBV20-1 combines with J gene TRBJ2-5, with D maybe TRBD2 (5 bases). Trimming removed 6 bases at V and 7 bases at J, with 15 bases between. Per germline, CDR1 DFQATT and CDR2 SNEGSKA (reference sequence). The CDR3 has 12 amino acids. CDR3 protein: CSADTGKGTQYF. CDR3 bases: TGCAGTGCAGACACGGGGAAGGGGACCCAGTACTTC.

There are many counts of this clonotype. V is TRBV27 and J is TRBJ2-1; D may be TRBD1 (6 bases). The germline CDR1 and CDR2 sequences are MNHEY and SMNVEV (reference sequence). Trimming pared 10 bases from V and 9 bases from J, leaving 19 bases between. The CDR3 runs 13 residues. CDR3 in DNA: TGTGCCACCGTGATCTTAGGGGGAACTGAGCAGTTCTTC. Translated, it gives CATVILGGTEQFF.

Many counts were recorded for this clonotype. The CDR3 DNA sequence: TGTGCCAGCAGCCTCGACTCCTCCGGCAATGAGCAGTTCTTC. Translated: CASSLDSSGNEQFF. V gene TRBV3-1 combines with J gene TRBJ2-1; D is unresolved. Deletions cut 4 bases from V and 6 bases from J, with 13 bases between. CDR1 and CDR2 (germline): LGHDT, YNNKEL (reference sequence). The CDR3 consists of 14 residues.

The chain employs TRBV18 and TRBJ2-1, with D perhaps TRBD2 (7 bases). The V end was cut by 2 bases, the J end by 12 bases, with 11 bases between. CDR1 and CDR2 (germline): KGHSH, LQKENI. This CDR3 is built from 12 residues. The CDR3 protein is CASSPREGGQFF. CDR3 DNA: TGTGCCAGCTCACCAAGGGAGGGGGGGCAGTTCTTC.

This clonotype was observed a handful of times. The rearrangement joins TRBV27 to TRBJ1-1, with 7 bases lining up with TRBD1. CDR1 and CDR2 (germline): MNHEY, SMNVEV (reference sequence). The junction had 6 bases not matched to a gene; V was cut back by 5 bases and J by 3 bases. The CDR3 is made up of 14 amino acids. The CDR3, as DNA: TGTGCCAGCAGTAGACAGGGACCTGACACTGAAGCTTTCTTT. Protein sequence: CASSRQGPDTEAFF.

Ten or more counts support this clonotype. The CDR3, as DNA: TGCAGTGCCGTAACTAGCGGGGGTACAGATACGCAGTATTTT. Translating it yields CSAVTSGGTDTQYF. The chain has TRBV20-1 and TRBJ2-3, with TRBD2 identical over 11 bases. This CDR3 region has 14 residues. V was pared by 6 bases and J by 3 bases, with 5 bases of the junction left unmatched. Germline-derived CDR1 and CDR2 are DFQATT and SNEGSKA (reference sequence).

This chain links TRBV5-1 with TRBJ1-1; 9 bases are a match to TRBD1. V shed 2 bases, J shed 0 bases, and the junction held 5 bases outside the gene matches. The CDR3 totals 16 residues. The germline V gene has CDR1 SGHRS and CDR2 YFSETQ. Here the CDR3 DNA reads TGCGCCAGCAGCTTTACAGGGGGCCCCTTGAACACTGAAGCTTTCTTT. As protein: CASSFTGGPLNTEAFF.

This clonotype was seen many times. The chain links TRBV7-9 to TRBJ1-1; no firm D call. Looked up from germline, CDR1 is SEHNR and CDR2 is FQNEAQ (reference sequence). The V and J ends lost 7 bases and 3 bases respectively, with 12 bases between them. The CDR3 loop spans 13 amino acids. The CDR3 DNA is TGTGCCAGCATCTATTCACGGGACACTGAAGCTTTCTTT. This gives the protein CASIYSRDTEAFF.

Many counts were recorded for this clonotype. The genes are TRBV9 and TRBJ2-5; perhaps TRBD1 as D (6 bases). The CDR3 has 13 residues. Germline V lookup: CDR1 SGDLS, CDR2 YYNGEE. V dropped 1 base and J dropped 3 bases, with 7 bases sitting between them. The DNA for the CDR3 is TGTGCCAGCAGCGTATCAGGGGAAGAGACCCAGTACTTC. This codes for CASSVSGEETQYF. Full variable domain (remainder filled in from reference TRBV9 and TRBJ2-5): DSGVTQTPKHLITATGQRVTLRCSPRSGDLSVYWYQQSLDQGLQFLIQYYNGEERAKGNILERFSAQQFPDLHSELNLSSLELGDSALYFCASSVSGEETQYFGPGTRLLVL.

This clonotype has just a few counts. The rearrangement links TRBV20-1 to TRBJ2-3; TRBD1 aligns across 9 bases. This CDR3 spans 15 amino acids. V shed 7 bases and J 4 bases; nucleotides not matched to a gene: 12. CDR1 is DFQATT and CDR2 is SNEGSKA in the germline V gene (reference sequence). The CDR3 DNA is TGCAGTGTTTTCGCCGGGACAGGGTCACCAGATACGCAGTATTTT. This encodes CSVFAGTGSPDTQYF.

This clonotype was detected many times. The chain recombines TRBV30 with TRBJ1-1; D is unclear. CDR1 and CDR2 from the germline V gene are GTSNPN and SVGIG (reference sequence). This CDR3 contains 14 residues. Between the trimmed V and J ends, which lost 4 bases and 4 bases, there was a span of 16 bases. In DNA form, the CDR3 reads TGTGCCTGGACCCCTGGCCTCTTTCCCACTGAAGCTTTCTTT. It codes for CAWTPGLFPTEAFF.

This clonotype appeared many times. The chain uses TRBV4-3 and TRBJ1-1; unclear D gene. The V end was cut by 1 base, the J end by 2 bases, with 17 bases between. The CDR3 runs to 17 residues. Germline V gene data show CDR1 as LGHNA and CDR2 as YSLEER. The CDR3 DNA reads TGCGCCAGCAGCCAAGCTTATGGAGGATCGGGTAACACTGAAGCTTTCTTT. It is translated as CASSQAYGGSGNTEAFF.

The chain has TRBV10-3 and TRBJ1-4; possible D gene TRBD1, 6 bases. The germline V gene has CDR1 ENHRY and CDR2 SYGVKD. The CDR3 length is 13 residues. V dropped 6 bases and J dropped 9 bases, with 14 bases sitting between them. CDR3 sequence reads: CAISAGEGKKLFF. The CDR3 nucleotides read TGTGCCATCAGCGCAGGGGAGGGAAAAAAACTGTTTTTT.